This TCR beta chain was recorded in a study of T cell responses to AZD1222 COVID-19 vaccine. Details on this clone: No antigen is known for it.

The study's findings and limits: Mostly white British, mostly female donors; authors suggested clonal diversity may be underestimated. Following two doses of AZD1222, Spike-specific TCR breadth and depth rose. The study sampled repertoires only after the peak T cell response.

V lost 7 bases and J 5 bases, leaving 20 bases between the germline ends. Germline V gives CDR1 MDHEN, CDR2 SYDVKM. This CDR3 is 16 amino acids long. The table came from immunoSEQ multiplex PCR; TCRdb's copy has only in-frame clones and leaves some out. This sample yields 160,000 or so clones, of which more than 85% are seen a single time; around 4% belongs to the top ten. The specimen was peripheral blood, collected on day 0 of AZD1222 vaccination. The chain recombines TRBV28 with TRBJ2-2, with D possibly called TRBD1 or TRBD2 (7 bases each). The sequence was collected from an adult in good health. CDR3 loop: CASTKGARAGTGELFF. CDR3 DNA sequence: TGTGCCAGCACCAAGGGGGCGAGAGCGGGAACCGGGGAGCTGTTTTTT.